These 23 T cell receptor beta chains came from one sample sequenced in a study of shared T cell receptors in the human thymus. The table came from immunoSEQ multiplex PCR; TCRdb's copy has only in-frame clones and leaves some out. The sample records roughly 550,000 clones, 70% to 80% being singletons. These data were likewise used in another study, on human thymus T cells.

Sequencing was performed on thymocytes. The receptors derive from a boy in the first two years of life with a congenital heart defect.

The V call is TRBV5-6, the J call TRBJ1-4; perhaps TRBD1 as D (6 bases). The CDR3 has 15 amino acids. CDR1 and CDR2 from the germline V gene are SGHDT and YYEEEE. Trimming stripped 0 bases from V and 5 bases from J, with 11 bases between. The CDR3 coding sequence is TGTGCCAGCAGCTTGGGTGGGGACACCAATGAAAAACTGTTTTTT. Residues: CASSLGGDTNEKLFF. Complete variable domain (other parts from reference TRBV5-6 and TRBJ1-4): DAGVTQSPTHLIKTRGQQVTLRCSPKSGHDTVSWYQQALGQGPQFIFQYYEEEERQRGNFPDRFSGHQFPNYSSELNVNALLLGDSALYLCASSLGGDTNEKLFFGSGTQLSVL.

This chain joins TRBV14 and TRBJ1-1, with D possibly being TRBD1 (5 bases). With 3 bases removed from V and 1 base from J, the gap between germline ends came to 9 bases. CDR1 is SGHDN and CDR2 is FVKESK in the germline V gene. The CDR3 extends over 14 amino acids. The CDR3 spells CASSQTDRNTEAFF. The DNA of the CDR3 is TGTGCCAGCAGCCAGACAGACAGGAACACTGAAGCTTTCTTT.

J is TRBJ2-7 and V is TRBV4-2, with a possible D match to TRBD2 (6 bases). This CDR3 is built from 17 residues. The ends were cut back, 0 bases at V and 1 base at J, with 16 bases in the middle. Germline V gene sequence: CDR1 LGHNA, CDR2 YNFKEQ. CDR3 nucleotide sequence: TGTGCCAGCAGCCAAGAACGAGGAGGGACCTCTTCCTACGAGCAGTACTTC. It specifies CASSQERGGTSSYEQYF.

This clone appeared a few times. This chain links TRBV28 with TRBJ2-7; 13 positions match TRBD2. The ends lost 5 bases at V and 2 bases at J; junction bases unmatched: 9. The CDR3 is 17 residues long. Germline V gives CDR1 MDHEN, CDR2 SYDVKM. The CDR3: CASSPGLAGVPTYEQYF. CDR3 sequence (DNA): TGTGCCAGCAGTCCCGGACTAGCGGGAGTCCCAACCTACGAGCAGTACTTC.

The chain links TRBV29-1 to TRBJ2-5, with 9 bases lining up with TRBD2. CDR3 length: 19 amino acids. Germline assignment: CDR1 SQVTM and CDR2 ANQGSEA. The V gene end was trimmed by 4 bases and the J gene end by 3 bases; junction bases not matched to a gene: 21. For the CDR3, the DNA is TGCAGCGTTGTGGCGGGGGGGTGTTCGGGGTGGGAGCGGAAAGAGACCCAGTACTTC. Protein sequence: CSVVAGGCSGWERKETQYF.

This clone appeared once. The chain is built from TRBV27 and TRBJ2-7; D is possibly TRBD2 (5 bases). This CDR3 is 12 amino acids long. Germline CDR1 MNHEY, CDR2 SMNVEV (reference sequence). V lost 4 bases and J 7 bases, leaving 11 bases between the germline ends. The CDR3 loop reads CASSSRPGEQYF. The DNA for the CDR3 is TGTGCCAGCAGTTCAAGGCCGGGGGAGCAGTACTTC.

V is TRBV7-8 and J is TRBJ2-1, with TRBD2 matching 15 bases. The CDR3 has 18 residues. Trimming at V came to 2 bases and at J to 9 bases, leaving 11 bases not matched to a gene. CDR1 is SGHVS and CDR2 is FQNEAQ in the germline V gene. The CDR3 region is CASSLRPRTSGREGEQFF. The CDR3 nucleotides are TGTGCCAGCAGCTTACGTCCCCGGACTAGCGGGAGGGAAGGTGAGCAGTTCTTC.

The J gene is TRBJ2-3, the V gene TRBV10-2; TRBD2 aligns across 14 bases. This CDR3 spans 19 amino acids. The J segment lost 4 bases and the V segment lost 0 bases, leaving 9 bases of the junction unmatched. Per germline, CDR1 WSHSY and CDR2 SAAADI. The CDR3 DNA reads as TGCGCCAGCAGTGAGTCGGGGGGACTAGCGGGAGTGTGTGCAGATACGCAGTATTTT. Encoded protein: CASSESGGLAGVCADTQYF.

The V and J genes are TRBV5-1 and TRBJ1-1, with D possibly TRBD1 on 6 matching bases. Germline CDR1 SGHRS, CDR2 YFSETQ. This CDR3 is built from 18 residues. V dropped 0 bases and J dropped 1 base, with 19 bases sitting between them. The CDR3 sequence is CASSLGAARGGWNTEAFF. CDR3 nucleotide sequence: TGCGCCAGCAGCTTGGGGGCCGCCCGGGGGGGCTGGAACACTGAAGCTTTCTTT.

The CDR3 reads CASSYFGGFHTDTQYF. The CDR3 DNA follows: TGTGCCAGCAGTTACTTTGGGGGCTTCCACACAGATACGCAGTATTTT. The chain links TRBV6-5 to TRBJ2-3; perhaps TRBD1 as D (6 bases). There are 16 residues in the CDR3. V lost 1 base to trimming and J lost 2 bases, with 13 bases between them. The germline gives CDR1 MNHEY, CDR2 SVGAGI.

This chain's CDR3 is CASSLAAGQGAKNTEAFF. The CDR3 DNA sequence: TGTGCCAGCAGCTTGGCCGCGGGACAGGGGGCAAAGAACACTGAAGCTTTCTTT. The chain employs TRBV5-4 and TRBJ1-1, with 12 bases that match TRBD1. The CDR3 runs to 18 residues. Trimming removed 0 bases from V and 1 base from J; junction bases left unmatched: 7. In germline, CDR1 is SGHNT, CDR2 YYREEE (reference sequence).

The chain couples TRBV2 to TRBJ1-2, with a possible D match to TRBD1 (5 bases). Germline CDR1 reads SNHLY; CDR2 reads FYNNEI. This CDR3 has 14 residues. V was trimmed by 3 bases and J by 3 bases, leaving 11 bases between them. The CDR3 sequence: CASSEGGFHYGYTF. CDR3 coding DNA: TGTGCCAGCAGTGAGGGGGGATTCCACTATGGCTACACCTTC. Together with reference TRBV2 and TRBJ1-2, the CDR3 gives the full variable domain: EPEVTQTPSHQVTQMGQEVILRCVPISNHLYFYWYRQILGQKVEFLVSFYNNEISEKSEIFDDQFSVERPDGSNFTLKIRSTKLEDSAMYFCASSEGGFHYGYTFGSGTRLTVV.

This sequence joins TRBV5-1 and TRBJ2-2, with 11 bases identical to TRBD2. Trimming took 1 base from V and 1 from J; bases not matched to a gene: 12. The CDR3 totals 20 residues. CDR1 and CDR2 (germline): SGHRS, YFSETQ. The CDR3 nucleotides are TGCGCCAGCAGCTTGACGGACTCCGCACTAGCGGGAGAGAACACCGGGGAGCTGTTTTTT. This sequence encodes CASSLTDSALAGENTGELFF.

The V gene is TRBV10-3, the J gene TRBJ1-5; TRBD1 is a possible D gene (5 bases). Looked up from germline, CDR1 is ENHRY and CDR2 is SYGVKD. This CDR3 has 15 amino acids. V lost 3 bases, J lost 4 bases, and 13 bases lay in between. CDR3: CAISDPRQPNQPQHF. The CDR3 nucleotides read TGTGCCATCAGTGACCCAAGACAGCCTAATCAGCCCCAGCATTTT.

This chain joins TRBV2 and TRBJ2-3; maybe TRBD2 (6 bases). This CDR3 is built from 15 residues. Germline values: CDR1 SNHLY, CDR2 FYNNEI. V gave up 0 bases and J gave up 4 bases, with 11 bases separating them. CDR3 protein: CASSEARGAPDTQYF. CDR3 DNA: TGTGCCAGCAGTGAAGCGCGGGGAGCCCCAGATACGCAGTATTTT. The full variable domain, in which reference TRBV2 and TRBJ2-3 provide the parts outside the CDR3, is EPEVTQTPSHQVTQMGQEVILRCVPISNHLYFYWYRQILGQKVEFLVSFYNNEISEKSEIFDDQFSVERPDGSNFTLKIRSTKLEDSAMYFCASSEARGAPDTQYFGPGTRLTVL.

This chain connects TRBV7-8 to TRBJ2-1, with D tentatively TRBD1 (6 bases). Germline CDR1 is SGHVS and CDR2 is FQNEAQ. V shed 1 base and J shed 0 bases, with 22 bases lying between them. The CDR3 runs 20 residues. This CDR3 reads CASSLGDTDRSLSSYNEQFF. The DNA of the CDR3 is TGTGCCAGCAGCTTAGGGGATACCGACAGGTCCCTTAGCTCCTACAATGAGCAGTTCTTC.

The chain has TRBV2 and TRBJ2-7; the match to TRBD2 covers 13 bases. Germline lookup yields CDR1 SNHLY and CDR2 FYNNEI. J lost 3 bases, V lost 2 bases, and 13 bases had no gene match. The CDR3 sequence is 19 residues long. The CDR3: CASSEWARTSGSIDYEQYF. The CDR3 DNA follows: TGTGCCAGCAGTGAATGGGCGAGGACTAGCGGGAGCATCGACTACGAGCAGTACTTC.

This chain connects TRBV4-3 to TRBJ1-4; TRBD1 matches 9 bases. CDR3 size: 16 residues. V dropped 1 base and J dropped 7; count of bases not matched to a gene: 7. The germline V gene encodes CDR1 LGHNA and CDR2 YSLEER. The CDR3 here is CASSQAGQGNVEKLFF. Here the CDR3 DNA reads TGCGCCAGCAGCCAAGCCGGACAGGGGAATGTTGAAAAACTGTTTTTT.

The V gene is TRBV5-1, the J gene TRBJ2-1, with 14 nucleotides matching TRBD2. Germline V gene lookup returns CDR1 SGHRS and CDR2 YFSETQ. The CDR3 covers 18 residues. Trimming took 1 base from V and 6 from J; bases not matched to a gene: 9. In DNA form, the CDR3 reads TGCGCCAGCAGCTTGCCGTTAGGACTAGCGGGAGGCGGCAATGAGCAGTTCTTC. It codes for CASSLPLGLAGGGNEQFF. The full variable domain, its missing parts supplied by reference TRBV5-1 and TRBJ2-1, is KAGVTQTPRYLIKTRGQQVTLSCSPISGHRSVSWYQQTPGQGLQFLFEYFSETQRNKGNFPGRFSGRQFSNSRSEMNVSTLELGDSALYLCASSLPLGLAGGGNEQFFGPGTRLTVL.

The chain links TRBV6-5 to TRBJ2-7; D is possibly TRBD1 (5 bases). Per germline, CDR1 MNHEY and CDR2 SVGAGI. The CDR3 loop spans 15 amino acids. Trimming left V 0 bases short and J 2 bases short, with 11 bases between. CDR3 residues: CASSYSVQAAYEQYF. The CDR3 nucleotides read TGTGCCAGCAGTTACTCGGTACAGGCCGCCTACGAGCAGTACTTC.

The chain uses TRBV6-5 and TRBJ2-1; possibly TRBD2 for D (5 bases). The CDR3 is 14 residues long. Trimming took 2 bases from V and 6 from J, leaving 11 bases between them. Germline V gene sequence: CDR1 MNHEY, CDR2 SVGAGI. CDR3 sequence: CASSYTDWSNEQFF. CDR3 sequence (DNA): TGTGCCAGCAGTTACACGGACTGGAGCAATGAGCAGTTCTTC.

The rearrangement uses TRBV11-2 and TRBJ1-3, with 7 bases matching TRBD1. Germline CDR1 is SGHAT and CDR2 is FQNNGV. CDR3 size: 18 residues. V gave up 5 bases and J gave up 0 bases; unmatched junction bases: 13. The CDR3 loop is CASSPGAQGDNSGNTIYF. For the CDR3, the DNA is TGTGCCAGCAGCCCGGGAGCGCAGGGGGATAACTCTGGAAACACCATATATTTT.

The chain combines TRBV7-2 with TRBJ2-7; D not certain. This CDR3 has 16 amino acids. V lost 2 bases to trimming and J lost 0 bases, with 14 bases between them. Germline-derived CDR1 and CDR2 are SGHTA and FQGNSA. The CDR3 DNA is TGTGCCAGCAGCTTAATCGGCGGAGCGCCCTCCTACGAGCAGTACTTC. It encodes CASSLIGGAPSYEQYF.